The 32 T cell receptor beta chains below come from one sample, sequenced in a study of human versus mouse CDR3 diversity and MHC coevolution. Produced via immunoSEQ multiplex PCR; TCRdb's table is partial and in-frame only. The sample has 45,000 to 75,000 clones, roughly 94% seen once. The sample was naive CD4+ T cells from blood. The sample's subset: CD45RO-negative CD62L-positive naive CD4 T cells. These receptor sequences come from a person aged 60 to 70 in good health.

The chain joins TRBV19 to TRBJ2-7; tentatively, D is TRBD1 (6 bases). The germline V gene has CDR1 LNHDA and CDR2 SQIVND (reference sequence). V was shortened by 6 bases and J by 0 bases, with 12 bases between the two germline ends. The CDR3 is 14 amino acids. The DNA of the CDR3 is TGTGCCAGTAGCGGAGGACAGTTCTCCTACGAGCAGTACTTC. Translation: CASSGGQFSYEQYF.

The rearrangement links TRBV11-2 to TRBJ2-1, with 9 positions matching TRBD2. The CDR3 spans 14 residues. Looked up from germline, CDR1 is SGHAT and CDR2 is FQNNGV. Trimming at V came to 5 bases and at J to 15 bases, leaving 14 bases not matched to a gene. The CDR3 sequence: CASSPGVAGDRRFF. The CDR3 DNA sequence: TGTGCCAGCAGCCCCGGGGTAGCGGGAGATCGGCGGTTCTTC. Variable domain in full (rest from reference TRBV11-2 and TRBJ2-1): EAGVAQSPRYKIIEKRQSVAFWCNPISGHATLYWYQQILGQGPKLLIQFQNNGVVDDSQLPKDRFSAERLKGVDSTLKIQPAKLEDSAVYLCASSPGVAGDRRFFGPGTRLTVL.

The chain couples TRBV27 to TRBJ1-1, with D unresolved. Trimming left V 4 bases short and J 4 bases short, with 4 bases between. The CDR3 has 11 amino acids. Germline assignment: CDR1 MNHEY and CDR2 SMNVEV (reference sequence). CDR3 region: CASSSGTEAFF. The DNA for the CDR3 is TGTGCCAGCAGTTCAGGCACTGAAGCTTTCTTT.

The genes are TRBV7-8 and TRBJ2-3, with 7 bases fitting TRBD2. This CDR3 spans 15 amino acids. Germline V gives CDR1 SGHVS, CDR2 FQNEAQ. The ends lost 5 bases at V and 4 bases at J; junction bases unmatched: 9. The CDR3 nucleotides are TGTGCCAGCAGCACCTTAGCGGGTGTCGCAGATACGCAGTATTTT. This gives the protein CASSTLAGVADTQYF.

The CDR3 region is CASSSGQRRTDTQYF. The CDR3 DNA follows: TGTGCCAGCAGTTCGGGACAGAGACGCACAGATACGCAGTATTTT. The rearrangement uses TRBV6-5 and TRBJ2-3; TRBD1 aligns across 7 bases. V gave up 4 bases and J gave up 1 base; unmatched junction bases: 5. Looked up from germline, CDR1 is MNHEY and CDR2 is SVGAGI. The CDR3 has 15 residues.

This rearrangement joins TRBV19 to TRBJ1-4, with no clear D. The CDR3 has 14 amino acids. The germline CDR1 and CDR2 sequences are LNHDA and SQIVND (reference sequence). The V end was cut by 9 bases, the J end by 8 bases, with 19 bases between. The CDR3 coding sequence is TGTGCCAGCCTCCTGACATCGGCGGGAGAAAAACTGTTTTTT. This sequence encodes CASLLTSAGEKLFF.

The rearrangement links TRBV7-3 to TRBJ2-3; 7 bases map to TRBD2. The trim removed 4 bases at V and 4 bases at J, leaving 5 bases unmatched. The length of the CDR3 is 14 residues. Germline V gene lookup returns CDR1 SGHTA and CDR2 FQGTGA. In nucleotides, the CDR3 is TGTGCCAGCAGCTACGGGGGGTCGGCAGATACGCAGTATTTT. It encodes CASSYGGSADTQYF.

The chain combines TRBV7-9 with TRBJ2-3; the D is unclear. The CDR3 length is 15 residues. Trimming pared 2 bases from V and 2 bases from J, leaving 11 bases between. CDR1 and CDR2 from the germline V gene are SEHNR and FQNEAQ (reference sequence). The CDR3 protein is CASSLMAQATDTQYF. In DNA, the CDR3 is TGTGCCAGCAGCTTAATGGCTCAGGCCACAGATACGCAGTATTTT.

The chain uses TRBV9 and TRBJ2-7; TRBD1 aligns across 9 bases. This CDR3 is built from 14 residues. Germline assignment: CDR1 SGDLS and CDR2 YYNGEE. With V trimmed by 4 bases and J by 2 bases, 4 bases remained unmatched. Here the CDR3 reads CASSTTGGTYEQYF. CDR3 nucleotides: TGTGCCAGCAGCACCACAGGGGGCACCTACGAGCAGTACTTC.

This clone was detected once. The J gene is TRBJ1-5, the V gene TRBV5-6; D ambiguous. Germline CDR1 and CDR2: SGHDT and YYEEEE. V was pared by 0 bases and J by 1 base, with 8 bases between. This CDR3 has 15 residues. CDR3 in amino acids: CASSLGPRSNQPQHF. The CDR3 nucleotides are TGTGCCAGCAGCTTGGGCCCCCGGAGCAATCAGCCCCAGCATTTT.

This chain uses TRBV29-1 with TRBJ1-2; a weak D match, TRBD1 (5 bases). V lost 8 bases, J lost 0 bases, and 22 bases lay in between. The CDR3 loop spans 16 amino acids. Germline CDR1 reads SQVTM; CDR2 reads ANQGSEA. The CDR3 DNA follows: TGCAGCTCATGGACACGACAATTTATTACTAACTATGGCTACACCTTC. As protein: CSSWTRQFITNYGYTF. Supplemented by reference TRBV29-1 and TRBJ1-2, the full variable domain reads SAVISQKPSRDICQRGTSLTIQCQVDSQVTMMFWYRQQPGQSLTLIATANQGSEATYESGFVIDKFPISRPNLTFSTLTVSNMSPEDSSIYLCSSWTRQFITNYGYTFGSGTRLTVV.

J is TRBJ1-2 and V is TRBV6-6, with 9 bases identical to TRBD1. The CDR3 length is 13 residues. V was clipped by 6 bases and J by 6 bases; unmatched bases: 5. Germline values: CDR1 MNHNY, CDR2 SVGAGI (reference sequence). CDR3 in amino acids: CASRPGQGNGYTF. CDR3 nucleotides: TGTGCCAGCAGACCGGGACAGGGTAATGGCTACACCTTC.

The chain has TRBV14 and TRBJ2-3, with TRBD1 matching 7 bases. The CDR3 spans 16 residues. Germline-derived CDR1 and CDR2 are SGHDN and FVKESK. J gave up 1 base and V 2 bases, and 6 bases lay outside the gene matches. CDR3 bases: TGTGCCAGCAGCCAACGCGACAGGGTGGGCACAGATACGCAGTATTTT. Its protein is CASSQRDRVGTDTQYF.

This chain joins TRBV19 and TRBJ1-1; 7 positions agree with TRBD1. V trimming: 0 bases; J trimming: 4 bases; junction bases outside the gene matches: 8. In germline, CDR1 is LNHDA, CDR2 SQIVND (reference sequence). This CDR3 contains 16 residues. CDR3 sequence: CASSIDPPGGTTEAFF. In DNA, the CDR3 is TGTGCCAGTAGTATAGATCCCCCAGGGGGGACCACTGAAGCTTTCTTT.

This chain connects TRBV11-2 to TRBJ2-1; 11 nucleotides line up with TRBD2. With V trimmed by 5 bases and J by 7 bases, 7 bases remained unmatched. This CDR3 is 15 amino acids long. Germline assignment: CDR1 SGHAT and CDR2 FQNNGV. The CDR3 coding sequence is TGTGCCAGCAGCCAGACTAGCGGGGAGGGGAATGAGCAGTTCTTC. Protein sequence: CASSQTSGEGNEQFF.

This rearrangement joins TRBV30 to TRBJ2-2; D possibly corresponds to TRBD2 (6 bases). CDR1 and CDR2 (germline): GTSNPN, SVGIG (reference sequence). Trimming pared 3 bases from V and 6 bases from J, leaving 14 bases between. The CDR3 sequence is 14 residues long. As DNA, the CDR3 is TGTGCCTGGAGGAGACTAGGTAGCGCCGGGGAGCTGTTTTTT. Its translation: CAWRRLGSAGELFF. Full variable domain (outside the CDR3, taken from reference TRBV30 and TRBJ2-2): SQTIHQWPATLVQPVGSPLSLECTVEGTSNPNLYWYRQAAGRGLQLLFYSVGIGQISSEVPQNLSASRPQDRQFILSSKKLLLSDSGFYLCAWRRLGSAGELFFGEGSRLTVL.

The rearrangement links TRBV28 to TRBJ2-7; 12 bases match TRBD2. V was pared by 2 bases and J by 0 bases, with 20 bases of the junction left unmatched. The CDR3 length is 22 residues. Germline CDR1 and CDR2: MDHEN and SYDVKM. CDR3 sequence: CASSLPTRLGLAGGRFSYEQYF. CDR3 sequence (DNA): TGTGCCAGCAGTTTACCCACCCGTCTGGGGCTAGCGGGAGGGAGGTTCTCCTACGAGCAGTACTTC.

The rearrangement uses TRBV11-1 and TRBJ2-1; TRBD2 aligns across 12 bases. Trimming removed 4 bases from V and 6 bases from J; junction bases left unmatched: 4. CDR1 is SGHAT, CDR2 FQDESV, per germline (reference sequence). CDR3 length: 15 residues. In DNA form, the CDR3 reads TGTGCCAGCAGCTGGACTAGCGGGGAACTCAATGAGCAGTTCTTC. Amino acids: CASSWTSGELNEQFF.

The CDR3 protein is CASSFLGAGSGDHEQFF. CDR3 DNA sequence: TGTGCCAGCAGTTTTCTCGGAGCGGGGAGCGGCGATCATGAGCAGTTCTTC. The gene calls are TRBV27 and TRBJ2-1; 7 nucleotides match TRBD2. The J segment lost 8 bases and the V segment lost 3 bases, leaving 16 bases of the junction unmatched. The CDR3 has 17 amino acids. Germline lookup yields CDR1 MNHEY and CDR2 SMNVEV (reference sequence).

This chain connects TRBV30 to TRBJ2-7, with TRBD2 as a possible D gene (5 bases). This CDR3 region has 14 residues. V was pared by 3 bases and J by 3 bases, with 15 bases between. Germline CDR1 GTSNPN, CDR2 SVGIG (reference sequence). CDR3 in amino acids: CAWRRAGGNYEQYF. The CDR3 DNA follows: TGTGCCTGGAGGAGAGCAGGAGGTAACTACGAGCAGTACTTC. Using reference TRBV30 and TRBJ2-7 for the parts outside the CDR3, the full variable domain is SQTIHQWPATLVQPVGSPLSLECTVEGTSNPNLYWYRQAAGRGLQLLFYSVGIGQISSEVPQNLSASRPQDRQFILSSKKLLLSDSGFYLCAWRRAGGNYEQYFGPGTRLTVT.

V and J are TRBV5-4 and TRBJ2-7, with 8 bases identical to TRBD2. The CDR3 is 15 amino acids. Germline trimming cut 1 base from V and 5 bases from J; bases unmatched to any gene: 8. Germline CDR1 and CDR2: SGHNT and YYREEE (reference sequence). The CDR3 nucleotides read TGTGCCAGCAGCTTGCCCTTTAGCGGGGCAAACGAGCAGTACTTC. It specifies CASSLPFSGANEQYF.

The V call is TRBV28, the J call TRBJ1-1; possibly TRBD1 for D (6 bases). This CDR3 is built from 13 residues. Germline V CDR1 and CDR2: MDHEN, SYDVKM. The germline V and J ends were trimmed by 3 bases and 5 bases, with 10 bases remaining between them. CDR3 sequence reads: CASSFGTITEAFF. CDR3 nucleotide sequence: TGTGCCAGCAGTTTTGGGACAATAACTGAAGCTTTCTTT.

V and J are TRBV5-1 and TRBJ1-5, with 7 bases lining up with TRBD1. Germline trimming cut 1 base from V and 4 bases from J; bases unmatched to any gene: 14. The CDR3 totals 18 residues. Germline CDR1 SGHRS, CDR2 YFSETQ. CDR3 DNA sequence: TGCGCCAGCAGCTTGCGAGACAGGGTAGTAGATGGGAATCAGCCCCAGCATTTT. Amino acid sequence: CASSLRDRVVDGNQPQHF.

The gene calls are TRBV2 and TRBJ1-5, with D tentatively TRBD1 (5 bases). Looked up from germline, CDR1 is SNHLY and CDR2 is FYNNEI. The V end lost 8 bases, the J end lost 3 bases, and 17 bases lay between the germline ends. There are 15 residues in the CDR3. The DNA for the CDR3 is TGTGCCAGCGTCGGGAGGGCAGGGCTCAATCAGCCCCAGCATTTT. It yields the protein CASVGRAGLNQPQHF.

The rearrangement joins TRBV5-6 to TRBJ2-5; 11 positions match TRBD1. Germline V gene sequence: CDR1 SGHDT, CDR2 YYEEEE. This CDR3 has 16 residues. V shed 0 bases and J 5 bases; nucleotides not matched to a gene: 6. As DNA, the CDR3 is TGTGCCAGCAGCTTGGGCGGACAGGGGGCTTGGGAGACCCAGTACTTC. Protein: CASSLGGQGAWETQYF. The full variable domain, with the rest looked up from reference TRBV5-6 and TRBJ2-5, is DAGVTQSPTHLIKTRGQQVTLRCSPKSGHDTVSWYQQALGQGPQFIFQYYEEEERQRGNFPDRFSGHQFPNYSSELNVNALLLGDSALYLCASSLGGQGAWETQYFGPGTRLLVL.

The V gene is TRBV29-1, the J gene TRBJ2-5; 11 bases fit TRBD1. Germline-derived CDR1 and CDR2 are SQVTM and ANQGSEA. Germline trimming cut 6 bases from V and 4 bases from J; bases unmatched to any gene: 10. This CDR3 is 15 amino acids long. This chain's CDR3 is CSVSAGTGGGETQYF. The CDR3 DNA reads TGCAGCGTCTCAGCGGGGACAGGGGGGGGAGAGACCCAGTACTTC.

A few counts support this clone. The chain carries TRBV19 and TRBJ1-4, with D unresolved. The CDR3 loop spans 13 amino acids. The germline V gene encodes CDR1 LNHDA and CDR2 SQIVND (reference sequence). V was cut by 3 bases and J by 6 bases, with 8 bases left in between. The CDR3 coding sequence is TGTGCCAGTAGTATGGGGAGGGATGAAAAACTGTTTTTT. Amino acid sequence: CASSMGRDEKLFF.

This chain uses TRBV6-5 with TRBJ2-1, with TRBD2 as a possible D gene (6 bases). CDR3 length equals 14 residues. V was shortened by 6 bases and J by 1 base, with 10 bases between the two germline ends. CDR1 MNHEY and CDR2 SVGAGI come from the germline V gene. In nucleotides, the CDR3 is TGTGCCAGCAGCCCTCGGGGGTCCTACAATGAGCAGTTCTTC. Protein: CASSPRGSYNEQFF.

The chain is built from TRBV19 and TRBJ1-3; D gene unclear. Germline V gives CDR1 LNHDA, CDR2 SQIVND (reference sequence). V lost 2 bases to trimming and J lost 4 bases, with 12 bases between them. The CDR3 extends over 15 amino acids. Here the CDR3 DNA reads TGTGCCAGTAGTATAAATGGTTTGCGAGGAAACACCATATATTTT. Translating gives CASSINGLRGNTIYF.

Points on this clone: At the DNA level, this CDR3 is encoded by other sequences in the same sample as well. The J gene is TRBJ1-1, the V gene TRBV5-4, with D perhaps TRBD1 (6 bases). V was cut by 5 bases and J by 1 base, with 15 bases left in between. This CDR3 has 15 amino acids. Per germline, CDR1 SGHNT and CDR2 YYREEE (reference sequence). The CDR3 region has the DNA TGTGCCAGCAGAGTGGGGACATCCGAGAACACTGAAGCTTTCTTT. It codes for CASRVGTSENTEAFF.

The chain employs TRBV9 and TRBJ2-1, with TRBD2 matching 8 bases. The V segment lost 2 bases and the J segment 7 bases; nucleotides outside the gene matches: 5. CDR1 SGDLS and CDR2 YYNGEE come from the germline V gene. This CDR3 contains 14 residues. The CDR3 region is CASSVSGNLNEQFF. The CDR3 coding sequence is TGTGCCAGCAGCGTTAGCGGGAATCTGAATGAGCAGTTCTTC.

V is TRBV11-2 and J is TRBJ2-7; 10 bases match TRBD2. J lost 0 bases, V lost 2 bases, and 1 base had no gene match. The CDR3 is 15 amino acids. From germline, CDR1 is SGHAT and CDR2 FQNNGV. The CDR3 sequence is CASSLLAGVSYEQYF. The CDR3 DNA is TGTGCCAGCAGCTTACTAGCGGGAGTCTCCTACGAGCAGTACTTC. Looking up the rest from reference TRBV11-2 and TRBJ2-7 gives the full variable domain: EAGVAQSPRYKIIEKRQSVAFWCNPISGHATLYWYQQILGQGPKLLIQFQNNGVVDDSQLPKDRFSAERLKGVDSTLKIQPAKLEDSAVYLCASSLLAGVSYEQYFGPGTRLTVT.